In its sample, the clone carrying this TCR beta chain was seen a few times. The entry originates in a study of blood T cell repertoires in COVID-19. Study details: Samples representing acute and convalescent COVID-19 were sourced from the United States, Italy and Spain. PBMCs, B-cell-depleted T cells, or T cells provided the cDNA or gDNA that made up the material.

The CDR3 has 13 residues. The germline V gene encodes CDR1 SGHNT and CDR2 YYREEE (reference sequence). With 0 bases removed from V and 5 bases from J, the gap between germline ends came to 5 bases. Patients of the Seattle cohort, enrolled during active infection, were followed longitudinally. Per the original methods: Nucleated cell counts were estimated from reference gene primer amplification. Some clones are missing from TCRdb's copy, which holds only in-frame ones; the method was immunoSEQ multiplex PCR. V and J calls and clone size come straight from that table; D and trimming were deduced from the DNA. The sample lists under 300,000 clones; over 90% were seen once.

The clonotype was recovered from a man between 25 and 39 years old with COVID-19, enrolled during active disease. Input material: peripheral blood. The J gene is TRBJ1-4, the V gene TRBV5-4; possible D gene TRBD1, 5 bases. The CDR3 sequence: CASSLGQNEKLFF. The CDR3 coding sequence is TGTGCCAGCAGCTTGGGACAGAATGAAAAACTGTTTTTT.